These T cell receptor beta chains were read from a single sample in a study of T cells in Graves' hyperthyroidism and ophthalmopathy. TCRdb itself ran the multiplex PCR reads through MiXCR, one entry per CDR3 protein. Among 700,000 or so distinct CDR3 sequences listed, more than 14% were seen once. Sequenced: blood. Receptors were obtained from a woman in her forties or fifties with Graves' ophthalmopathy. Each CDR3 is given with its conserved first and last residue.

j_call v_call cdr3_aa
TRBJ2-7 TRBV27 CASSSLGPLREQYF
TRBJ2-1 TRBV20-1 CSARVRHRIDEQFF
TRBJ2-1 TRBV27 CASSLVTGALSYNEQFF
TRBJ2-2 TRBV7-2 CASSNAHGPGELFF
TRBJ1-2 TRBV28 CASSGPRGGAVTF
TRBJ2-1 TRBV7-2 CASSLELGVGHEQFF
TRBJ2-1 TRBV28 CASSLQREVNEQFF
TRBJ2-4 TRBV2 CASSVEGIQYF
TRBJ2-3 TRBV20-1 CSAPSSGASGSSSTDTQYF
TRBJ2-5 TRBV28 CASSPTGWAGETQYF
TRBJ2-7 TRBV29-1 CSVHEAGTSGRPSVTPYEQYF
TRBJ1-2 TRBV28 CASRTTGDYGYTF
TRBJ2-1 TRBV5-1 CASGPGTSGINEQFF
TRBJ2-1 TRBV14 CASSQGQGGYEQFF
TRBJ2-7 TRBV20-1 CSASKVSYEQYF
TRBJ1-5 TRBV5-5 CASSLAQGVQPQHF
TRBJ1-4 TRBV14 CASSQGDYNEKLFF
TRBJ2-1 TRBV24-1 CATSDQTRGPNEQFF
TRBJ1-4 TRBV7-2 CASSRPPGQGSRTWGEKLFF
TRBJ2-1 TRBV14 CASSQGTGSSYNEQFF
TRBJ1-4 TRBV30 CAWSVREKLFF
TRBJ2-3 TRBV28 CASSFTAGGYTDTQYF
TRBJ2-4 TRBV19 CASSDGQGFLVAKNIQYF
TRBJ2-2 TRBV7-9 CASSPGPGLAGYSNTGELFF
TRBJ2-7 TRBV28 CASRKVSRDEQYF
TRBJ2-1 TRBV9 CASSVARGPYNEQFF
TRBJ2-7 TRBV20-1 CSARADTYEQYF
TRBJ2-4 TRBV11-3 CASTGLAGVGEAKNIQYF
TRBJ2-2 TRBV5-1 CASSLAGGIVGELFF
TRBJ1-5 TRBV15 CATSRDGTPNQPQHF
TRBJ2-7 TRBV28 CASSLGTGKTYEQYF
TRBJ1-2 TRBV24-1 CATSEFSTGGSSGYTF
TRBJ1-1 TRBV7-2 CASSLARTALEAFF
TRBJ2-3 TRBV5-1 CASSFLPGLAGDTQYF
TRBJ1-5 TRBV28 CASSLNPGQGAYSNQPQHF
TRBJ2-1 TRBV6-2/TRBV6-3 CASSYWMLADNEQFF
TRBJ2-7 TRBV2 CASSEAPAGGYEQYF
TRBJ2-7 TRBV20-1 CSAREGGGSRPYEQYF
TRBJ2-5 TRBV5-4 CASSLAGGPAQETQYF
TRBJ1-4 TRBV7-9 CASSPQGEVNEKLFF
TRBJ1-6 TRBV13 CASSLTGNSPLHF
TRBJ1-6 TRBV27 CASSLYLTTEYNSPLHF
TRBJ2-5 TRBV28 CASSFRLVGGETQYF
TRBJ2-5 TRBV20-1 CSARDPGTGARETQYF
TRBJ1-1 TRBV7-9 CASSLSAGGVYTEAFF
TRBJ1-6 TRBV29-1 CSVAQNRDRDYNSPLHF
TRBJ2-3 TRBV3-1 CASSPTGLADTQYF
TRBJ2-1 TRBV4-2 CASSQGLDPYNEQFF
TRBJ2-4 TRBV27 CASSLKAALAKNIQYF
TRBJ2-5 TRBV7-9 CASSVTGGETQYF
TRBJ2-7 TRBV29-1 CSVRRGLDEQYF
TRBJ2-7 TRBV13 CASSFWEGLNEQYF
TRBJ2-5 TRBV28 CASSSDPLETQYF